This T cell receptor beta chain stems from a study of technical replicates of blood from a handful of donors. The CDR3 runs to 13 residues. V gave up 5 bases and J gave up 2 bases, with 9 bases separating them. CDR1 and CDR2 (germline): MDHEN, SYDVKM. The method was immunoSEQ multiplex PCR; TCRdb's version includes in-frame clones alone and lacks a portion of them. This table has around 50,000 clones, 95% to 96% appearing once. The chain employs TRBV28 and TRBJ1-2, with D uncertain. Sequencing used T cells isolated from PBMCs. The source of this sequence is a human donor in good health. The CDR3 here is CASSPSKNYGYTF. The CDR3 coding sequence is TGTGCCAGCAGTCCGTCTAAGAACTATGGCTACACCTTC.